This T cell receptor (beta chain) stems from a study of T cells in narcolepsy. Details on this clone: The antigen is not known.

Only in-frame clones appear in the TCRdb table, and some are missing; sequencing was by immunoSEQ multiplex PCR. Here the sample spans about 15,000 clones, roughly 87% being singletons. The germline gives CDR1 MNHEY, CDR2 SMNVEV (reference sequence). CDR3 length equals 14 residues. V was clipped by 6 bases and J by 8 bases, with 19 bases between them. Study findings and constraints: Healthy controls reportedly lacked the autoreactive clonotypes serially found in patients' blood.

This sequence joins TRBV27 and TRBJ1-2; D may be TRBD1 (6 bases). Sequencing input: memory (CD45RA-) CD4+ T cells from blood. The sequence was collected from a human donor in good health. This CDR3 is CASRLQGGVNGYTF. DNA of the CDR3: TGTGCCAGCAGACTACAGGGAGGGGTAAACGGCTACACCTTC.